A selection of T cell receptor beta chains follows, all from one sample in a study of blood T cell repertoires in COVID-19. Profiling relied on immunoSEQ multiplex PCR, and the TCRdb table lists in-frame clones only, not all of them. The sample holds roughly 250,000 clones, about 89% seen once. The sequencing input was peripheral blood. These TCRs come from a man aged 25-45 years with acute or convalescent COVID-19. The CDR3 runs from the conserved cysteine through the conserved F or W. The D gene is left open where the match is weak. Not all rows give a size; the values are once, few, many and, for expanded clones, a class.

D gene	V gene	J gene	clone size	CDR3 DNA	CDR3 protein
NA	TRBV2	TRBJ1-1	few	TGTGCCAGCACGGGGGAAGGGAACACTGAAGCTTTCTTT	CASTGEGNTEAFF
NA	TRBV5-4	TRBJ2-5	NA	TGTGCCAGCAGCTTCGCGACTACCCAAGAGACCCAGTACTTC	CASSFATTQETQYF
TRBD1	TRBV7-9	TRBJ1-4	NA	TGTGCCAGCAGCTCTTTACGGGACAGACCTAATGAAAAACTGTTTTTT	CASSSLRDRPNEKLFF
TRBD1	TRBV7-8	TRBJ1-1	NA	TGTGCCAGCTCTCAGGGGGAGAACACTGAAGCTTTCTTT	CASSQGENTEAFF
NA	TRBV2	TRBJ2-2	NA	TGTGCCAGCAGTGTCGTGGGGGCGGGCACCGGGGAGCTGTTTTTT	CASSVVGAGTGELFF
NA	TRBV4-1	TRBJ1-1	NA	TGCGCCAGCAGCCAAGAATCCGGGGGTGGGGAAGCTTTCTTT	CASSQESGGGEAFF
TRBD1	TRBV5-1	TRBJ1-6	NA	TGCGCCAGCTCAGCCACAGGGGGCGATTCACCCCTCCACTTT	CASSATGGDSPLHF
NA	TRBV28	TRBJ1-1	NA	TGTGCCTCCTCCTACGGGGTAAGTGAAGCTTTCTTT	CASSYGVSEAFF
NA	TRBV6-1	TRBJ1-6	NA	TGTGCCAGCAGTGAAGGGCGGCGATTGCCCCTCCACTTT	CASSEGRRLPLHF
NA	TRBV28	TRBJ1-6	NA	TGTGCCAGCATCCAGGGTTATAATTCACCCCTCCACTTT	CASIQGYNSPLHF
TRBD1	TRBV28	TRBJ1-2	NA	TGTGCCAGCAGCCGACCGGGACAGGGGATTTATGGCTACACCTTC	CASSRPGQGIYGYTF
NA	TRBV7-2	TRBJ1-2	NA	TGTGCCAGCAGCGCAACGAGGGTCTTCTATGGCTACACCTTC	CASSATRVFYGYTF
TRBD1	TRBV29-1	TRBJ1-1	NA	TGCAGCTCGGCAGGGGGAGGTGAAGCTTTCTTT	CSSAGGGEAFF
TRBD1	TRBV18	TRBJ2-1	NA	TGTGCCAGCTCACCTCAACAGGGGAACAATGAGCAGTTCTTC	CASSPQQGNNEQFF
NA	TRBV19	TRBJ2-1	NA	TGTGCCAGTAGTATCCCCACCTATTTCTCCTACAATGAGCAGTTCTTC	CASSIPTYFSYNEQFF
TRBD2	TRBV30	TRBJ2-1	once	TGTGCCTGGAGTCGCGGGGGAGCCAATGAGCAGTTCTTC	CAWSRGGANEQFF
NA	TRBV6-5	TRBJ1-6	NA	TGTGCCAGCAGTTACAGTGTCGGCAGGGGAAACTCACCCCTCCACTTT	CASSYSVGRGNSPLHF
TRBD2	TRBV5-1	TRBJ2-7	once	TGCGCCAGCAGCACGACTAGCGGGGGGGCCTACGAGCAGTACTTC	CASSTTSGGAYEQYF
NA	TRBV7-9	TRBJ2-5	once	TGTGCCAGCAGCTTACCCGGGACCCAGTACTTC	CASSLPGTQYF
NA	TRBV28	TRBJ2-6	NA	TGCCCCCACGTCCCCCCGGGGACAACCTCTGGGGCCAACGTCCTGACTTTC	CPHVPPGTTSGANVLTF
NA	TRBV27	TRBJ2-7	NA	TGTGCCAGCAGCTTAGCGGACAGGAATCAAGAGGGTACTTACGAGCAGTACTTC	CASSLADRNQEGTYEQYF
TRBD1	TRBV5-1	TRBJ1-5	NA	TGCGCCAGCAGCTTACAGACAGGGGCCCAGCCCCAGCATTTT	CASSLQTGAQPQHF
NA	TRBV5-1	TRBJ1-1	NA	TGCGCCAGCAGCTTGGCCTACAGGGCATCCAAGGACACTGAAGCTTTCTTT	CASSLAYRASKDTEAFF
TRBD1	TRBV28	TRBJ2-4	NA	TGTGCCAGCAGCTACAGGGGGGCCAAAAACATTCAGTACTTC	CASSYRGAKNIQYF
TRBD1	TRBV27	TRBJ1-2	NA	TGTGCCAGCAGCAAAGACCGGGGGACAGGAAAGTATGGCTACACCTTC	CASSKDRGTGKYGYTF
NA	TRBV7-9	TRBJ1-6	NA	TGTGCCAGCAGCTTAGAAGGGAGGTCACCCCTCCACTTT	CASSLEGRSPLHF
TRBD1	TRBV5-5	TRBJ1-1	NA	TGTGCCAGCAGCGTCACAGGGGGCACTGAAGCTTTCTTT	CASSVTGGTEAFF
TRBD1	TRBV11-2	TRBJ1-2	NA	TGTGCCAGCAGCTTAGCCAGGGGGGTTAAACTTTATGGCTACACCTTC	CASSLARGVKLYGYTF